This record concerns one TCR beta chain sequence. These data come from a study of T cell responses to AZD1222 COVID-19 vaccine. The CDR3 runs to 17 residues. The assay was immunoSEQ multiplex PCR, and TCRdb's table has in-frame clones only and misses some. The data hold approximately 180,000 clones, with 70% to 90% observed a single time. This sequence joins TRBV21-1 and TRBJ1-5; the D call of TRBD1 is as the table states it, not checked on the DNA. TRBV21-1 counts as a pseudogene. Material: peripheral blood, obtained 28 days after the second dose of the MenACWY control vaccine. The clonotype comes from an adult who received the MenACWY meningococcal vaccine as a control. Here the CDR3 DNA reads TGTGCCAGCAGCAAAGCGGGGGCCTCCGGGGGCAATCAGCCCCAGCATTTT. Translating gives CASSKAGASGGNQPQHF.